One and the same sample provided the 17 T cell receptor beta chains below, sequenced in a study of T-cell memory formation after mild COVID-19. MiXCR, run by TCRdb on the 5' RACE reads, gives a single entry per CDR3 protein. The data show about 270,000 distinct CDR3 sequences, around 15% seen once. The sequenced sample consisted of PBMCs or a T cell subset sorted from them (not recorded which). These receptors were obtained from a young man who had mild COVID-19 (a few samples of this study predate the infection). Cell type and time point are not known.

This clonotype turned up a few times. This chain joins TRBV6-2 or TRBV6-3 and TRBJ1-4, with unresolved D. The germline V gene has CDR1 MNHEY and CDR2 SVGEGT. This CDR3 contains 15 residues. Trimming stripped 6 bases from V and 7 bases from J, with 18 bases between. CDR3 nucleotide sequence: TGTGCCAGCAGCATAAGACGGACTGGGAGTGAAAAACTGTTTTTT. It encodes CASSIRRTGSEKLFF.

The genes are TRBV7-2 and TRBJ1-6, with a possible D match to TRBD1 (5 bases). CDR1 and CDR2 (germline): SGHTA, FQGNSA. The CDR3 runs 18 residues. The V end lost 4 bases, the J end lost 7 bases, and 23 bases lay between the germline ends. As DNA, the CDR3 is TGTGCCAGCAGCTCGGGACCGGGCGGACCTAAGAGAAATTCACCCCTCCACTTT. This translates into CASSSGPGGPKRNSPLHF.

The genes are TRBV6-2 or TRBV6-3 and TRBJ1-1; 9 bases line up with TRBD1. The germline V gene has CDR1 MNHEY and CDR2 SVGEGT. With V trimmed by 6 bases and J by 4 bases, 9 bases remained unmatched. The CDR3 has 15 residues. CDR3 bases: TGTGCCAGCAGGTCCCGGGTGACAGGGGGCACTGAAGCTTTCTTT. This sequence encodes CASRSRVTGGTEAFF.

V gene TRBV27 combines with J gene TRBJ2-7, with a tentative D call TRBD2 (6 bases). Germline V gives CDR1 MNHEY, CDR2 SMNVEV (reference sequence). CDR3 length equals 16 residues. V was pared by 5 bases and J by 0 bases, with 17 bases between. This CDR3 reads CASSTNRDSYSYEQYF. CDR3 DNA: TGTGCCAGCAGTACCAACCGGGACTCTTACTCCTACGAGCAGTACTTC.

CDR3 loop: CASSYGSLSTDTQYF. The CDR3 nucleotides are TGTGCCAGCAGCTACGGATCCCTTAGCACAGATACGCAGTATTTT. The chain carries TRBV7-9 and TRBJ2-3; D not certain. With 4 bases removed from V and 0 bases from J, the gap between germline ends came to 11 bases. CDR1 and CDR2 from the germline V gene are SEHNR and FQNEAQ (reference sequence). The CDR3 has 15 amino acids.

The chain couples TRBV10-3 to TRBJ1-5; TRBD1 is a possible D gene (5 bases). The CDR3 spans 13 residues. The germline V gene encodes CDR1 ENHRY and CDR2 SYGVKD. V lost 6 bases and J lost 6, with 12 bases in between. The CDR3 DNA reads as TGTGCCATCAGGGCTGACAGATCTCAGCCCCAGCATTTT. Encoded protein: CAIRADRSQPQHF.

This clonotype was seen only a few times. V and J are TRBV6-5 and TRBJ1-6; the D gene is possibly TRBD1 (5 bases). The germline V gene has CDR1 MNHEY and CDR2 SVGAGI. The CDR3 loop spans 17 amino acids. V was clipped by 2 bases and J by 3 bases, with 14 bases between them. The CDR3: CASSYDTLGGYNSPLHF. CDR3 nucleotide sequence: TGTGCCAGCAGTTACGACACCTTGGGGGGCTATAATTCACCCCTCCACTTT.

The chain combines TRBV6-2 or TRBV6-3 with TRBJ1-2; D remains unclear. V was trimmed by 6 bases and J by 4 bases, leaving 15 bases between them. The CDR3 has 14 amino acids. Germline V lookup: CDR1 MNHEY, CDR2 SVGEGT. CDR3 sequence reads: CASRREGVAYGYTF. The CDR3 nucleotides are TGTGCCAGCAGACGGGAGGGAGTGGCCTATGGCTACACCTTC.

In its sample, this clonotype was seen many times. The V call is TRBV7-2, the J call TRBJ2-6, with 10 bases aligning to TRBD1. V lost 7 bases, J lost 0 bases, and 6 bases stayed unmatched. CDR1 and CDR2 from the germline V gene are SGHTA and FQGNSA. This CDR3 comprises 17 residues. This CDR3 is CASTRTGGFSGANVLTF. CDR3 nucleotide sequence: TGTGCCAGCACCCGGACAGGGGGGTTCTCTGGGGCCAACGTCCTGACTTTC. Looking up the rest from reference TRBV7-2 and TRBJ2-6 gives the full variable domain: GAGVSQSPSNKVTEKGKDVELRCDPISGHTALYWYRQSLGQGLEFLIYFQGNSAPDKSGLPSDRFSAERTGGSVSTLTIQRTQQEDSAVYLCASTRTGGFSGANVLTFGAGSRLTVL.

This clonotype has just a few counts. The CDR3: CASSLQGIYGYTF. The CDR3 nucleotides are TGTGCCAGCAGCTTGCAGGGAATTTATGGCTACACCTTC. The J gene is TRBJ1-2, the V gene TRBV7-9, with a possible D match to TRBD1 (5 bases). The CDR3 totals 13 residues. Germline CDR1 reads SEHNR; CDR2 reads FQNEAQ (reference sequence). Trimming removed 3 bases at V and 5 bases at J, with 10 bases between.

The rearrangement links TRBV5-1 to TRBJ2-1; 9 bases fit TRBD1. CDR1 and CDR2 from the germline V gene are SGHRS and YFSETQ. Unmatched junction bases numbered 15, after V lost 4 bases and J lost 4 bases. The CDR3 has 18 residues. For the CDR3, the DNA is TGCGCCAGCAGCCGTGAACAGGGGGCCGCGAGAGGATACAATGAGCAGTTCTTC. As protein: CASSREQGAARGYNEQFF.

This clonotype has a handful of counts. V is TRBV4-2 and J is TRBJ2-3; TRBD2 is a possible D gene (7 bases). Trimming shortened V by 6 bases and J by 2 bases, and 18 bases separated the two germline ends. There are 16 residues in the CDR3. In germline, CDR1 is LGHNA, CDR2 YNFKEQ. CDR3 sequence reads: CASRDGGGLLTDTQYF. DNA for the CDR3: TGTGCCAGCAGGGACGGCGGGGGCCTCCTCACAGATACGCAGTATTTT.

V gene TRBV7-3 combines with J gene TRBJ2-3; the D is unclear. This CDR3 is 12 amino acids long. Germline loops: CDR1 SGHTA, CDR2 FQGTGA. V lost 7 bases and J lost 6, with 11 bases in between. The CDR3 sequence: CASTLDGDTQYF. The CDR3, as DNA: TGTGCCAGCACCCTAGACGGGGATACGCAGTATTTT.

V and J are TRBV4-1 and TRBJ2-3; 11 bases match TRBD2. The CDR3 spans 16 residues. The trim removed 1 base at V and 4 bases at J, leaving 4 bases unmatched. Germline V CDR1 and CDR2: MGHRA, YSYEKL. CDR3 nucleotide sequence: TGCGCCAGCAGCCAAGTCATAGCGGGGGGGGCAGATACGCAGTATTTT. Protein sequence: CASSQVIAGGADTQYF.

This chain uses TRBV7-9 with TRBJ2-3; the D gene is possibly TRBD2 (5 bases). Germline CDR1 SEHNR, CDR2 FQNEAQ (reference sequence). Deletions cut 11 bases from V and 0 bases from J, with 12 bases between. The CDR3 extends over 13 amino acids. The CDR3 nucleotides are TGTGCCTGGGGTGAGGGCAGCACAGATACGCAGTATTTT. It specifies CAWGEGSTDTQYF.

This clonotype appeared once. This chain links TRBV11-2 with TRBJ1-2; D might be TRBD1 (5 bases). Between the trimmed V and J ends, which lost 1 base and 3 bases, there was a span of 12 bases. The CDR3 length is 15 residues. CDR1 is SGHAT, CDR2 FQNNGV, per germline. The CDR3 loop is CASSLGGGEHYGYTF. CDR3 sequence (DNA): TGTGCCAGCAGCTTAGGGGGCGGAGAACACTATGGCTACACCTTC. Using reference TRBV11-2 and TRBJ1-2 for the parts outside the CDR3, the full variable domain is EAGVAQSPRYKIIEKRQSVAFWCNPISGHATLYWYQQILGQGPKLLIQFQNNGVVDDSQLPKDRFSAERLKGVDSTLKIQPAKLEDSAVYLCASSLGGGEHYGYTFGSGTRLTVV.

The rearrangement links TRBV20-1 to TRBJ1-6, with 8 bases aligning to TRBD1. Unmatched junction bases numbered 4, after V lost 5 bases and J lost 7 bases. The CDR3 is 13 residues long. From germline, CDR1 is DFQATT and CDR2 SNEGSKA (reference sequence). CDR3: CSALGQGNSPLHF. In DNA form, the CDR3 reads TGCAGTGCTCTCGGACAGGGAAATTCACCCCTCCACTTT.